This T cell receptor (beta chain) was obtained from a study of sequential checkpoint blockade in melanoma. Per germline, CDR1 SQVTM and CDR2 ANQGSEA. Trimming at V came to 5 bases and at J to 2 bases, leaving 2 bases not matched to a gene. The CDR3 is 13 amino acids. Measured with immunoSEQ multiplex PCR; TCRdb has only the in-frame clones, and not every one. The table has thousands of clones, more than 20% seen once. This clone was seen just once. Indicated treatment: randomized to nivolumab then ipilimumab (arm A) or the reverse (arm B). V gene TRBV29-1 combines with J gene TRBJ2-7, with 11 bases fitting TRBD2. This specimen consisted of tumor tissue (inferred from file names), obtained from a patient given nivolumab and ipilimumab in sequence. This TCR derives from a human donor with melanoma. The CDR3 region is CSVIAGGAYEQYF. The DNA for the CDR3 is TGCAGCGTTATAGCGGGGGGGGCCTACGAGCAGTACTTC.